Listed below are T cell receptor beta chains from one sample, sequenced in a study of sequential checkpoint blockade in melanoma. Method: immunoSEQ multiplex PCR; TCRdb's copy keeps in-frame clones and lacks some. The sample contains around 25,000 clones, around 80% of which appear only once. The sequenced sample was CD8+ T cells sorted from blood (inferred from file names), obtained from a patient given nivolumab and ipilimumab in sequence. These receptor sequences come from a human donor with melanoma. The CDR3 runs from the conserved cysteine through the conserved F or W. A D gene is named only where the DNA matches it firmly. The size entry is marked missing in some rows and otherwise reads once, few, many or a size class.

>.|TRBD2|16|TRBV11-2|TRBJ2-3
TGTGCCAGCAGCCCTACTAGCGGGAGTCCCACAGATACGCAGTATTTT
CASSPTSGSPTDTQYF
>.|.|13|TRBV2|TRBJ1-1
TGTGCCAGCGAGGCAGGGCGCAACACTGAAGCTTTCTTT
CASEAGRNTEAFF
>.|.|14|TRBV9|TRBJ2-7
TGTGCCAGCGGCTGGGGTCAGGAACCAGGGGAGCAGTACTTC
CASGWGQEPGEQYF
>.|TRBD1|13|TRBV5-1|TRBJ2-5
TGCGCCAGTCGAAAGACAGGGGTTGAGACCCAGTACTTC
CASRKTGVETQYF
>few|TRBD1|15|TRBV27|TRBJ1-4
TGTGCCAGCAGGGACAGGGGGCCAACTAATGAAAAACTGTTTTTT
CASRDRGPTNEKLFF
>few|.|15|TRBV9|TRBJ2-3
TGTGCCAGCAGCTGGACTCCTACCGTCACAGATACGCAGTATTTT
CASSWTPTVTDTQYF
>.|TRBD1|15|TRBV2|TRBJ1-5
TGTGCCAGCAGAGCCGGGACAGTTAGCAATCAGCCCCAGCATTTT
CASRAGTVSNQPQHF
>.|TRBD1|16|TRBV5-5|TRBJ2-2
TGTGCCAGCAGCTTGGCCGTCACAGGGGTATCCGGGGAGCTGTTTTTT
CASSLAVTGVSGELFF
>.|.|12|TRBV27|TRBJ2-6
TGTGCCACCGGCTCTGGGGCCAACGTCCTGACTTTC
CATGSGANVLTF
>.|TRBD2|14|TRBV2|TRBJ2-4
TGTGCCAGCACACCCGGGAGGACCAAAAACATTCAGTACTTC
CASTPGRTKNIQYF
>.|.|16|TRBV6-1|TRBJ2-2
TGTGCCAGCAGTGAGGCCAGGCCGACGAACACCGGGGAGCTGTTTTTT
CASSEARPTNTGELFF
>.|.|13|TRBV30|TRBJ2-2
TGTGCCTGGAGTGGGCAGGGAATATGGGAGCTGTTTTTT
CAWSGQGIWELFF
>.|TRBD2|15|TRBV30|TRBJ2-5
TGTGCCTGGAGCTTGGGACTAGTATTCCAAGAGACCCAGTACTTC
CAWSLGLVFQETQYF
>.|.|13|TRBV11-2|TRBJ2-2
TGTGCCAGCAGCCAGACGAACACCGGGGAGCTGTTTTTT
CASSQTNTGELFF
>.|TRBD2|15|TRBV10-3|TRBJ2-1
TGTGCCATCAGGGCGACTAGCGCGATAGGCAATGAGCAGTTCTTC
CAIRATSAIGNEQFF
>.|.|17|TRBV5-4|TRBJ2-5
TGTGCCAGCAGCCCACCGGGTCGAGCGGCCCTTCAAGAGACCCAGTACTTC
CASSPPGRAALQETQYF
>.|.|14|TRBV6-6|TRBJ1-2
TGTGCCAGCAGCCTCGGACAGATACAATATGGCTACACCTTC
CASSLGQIQYGYTF